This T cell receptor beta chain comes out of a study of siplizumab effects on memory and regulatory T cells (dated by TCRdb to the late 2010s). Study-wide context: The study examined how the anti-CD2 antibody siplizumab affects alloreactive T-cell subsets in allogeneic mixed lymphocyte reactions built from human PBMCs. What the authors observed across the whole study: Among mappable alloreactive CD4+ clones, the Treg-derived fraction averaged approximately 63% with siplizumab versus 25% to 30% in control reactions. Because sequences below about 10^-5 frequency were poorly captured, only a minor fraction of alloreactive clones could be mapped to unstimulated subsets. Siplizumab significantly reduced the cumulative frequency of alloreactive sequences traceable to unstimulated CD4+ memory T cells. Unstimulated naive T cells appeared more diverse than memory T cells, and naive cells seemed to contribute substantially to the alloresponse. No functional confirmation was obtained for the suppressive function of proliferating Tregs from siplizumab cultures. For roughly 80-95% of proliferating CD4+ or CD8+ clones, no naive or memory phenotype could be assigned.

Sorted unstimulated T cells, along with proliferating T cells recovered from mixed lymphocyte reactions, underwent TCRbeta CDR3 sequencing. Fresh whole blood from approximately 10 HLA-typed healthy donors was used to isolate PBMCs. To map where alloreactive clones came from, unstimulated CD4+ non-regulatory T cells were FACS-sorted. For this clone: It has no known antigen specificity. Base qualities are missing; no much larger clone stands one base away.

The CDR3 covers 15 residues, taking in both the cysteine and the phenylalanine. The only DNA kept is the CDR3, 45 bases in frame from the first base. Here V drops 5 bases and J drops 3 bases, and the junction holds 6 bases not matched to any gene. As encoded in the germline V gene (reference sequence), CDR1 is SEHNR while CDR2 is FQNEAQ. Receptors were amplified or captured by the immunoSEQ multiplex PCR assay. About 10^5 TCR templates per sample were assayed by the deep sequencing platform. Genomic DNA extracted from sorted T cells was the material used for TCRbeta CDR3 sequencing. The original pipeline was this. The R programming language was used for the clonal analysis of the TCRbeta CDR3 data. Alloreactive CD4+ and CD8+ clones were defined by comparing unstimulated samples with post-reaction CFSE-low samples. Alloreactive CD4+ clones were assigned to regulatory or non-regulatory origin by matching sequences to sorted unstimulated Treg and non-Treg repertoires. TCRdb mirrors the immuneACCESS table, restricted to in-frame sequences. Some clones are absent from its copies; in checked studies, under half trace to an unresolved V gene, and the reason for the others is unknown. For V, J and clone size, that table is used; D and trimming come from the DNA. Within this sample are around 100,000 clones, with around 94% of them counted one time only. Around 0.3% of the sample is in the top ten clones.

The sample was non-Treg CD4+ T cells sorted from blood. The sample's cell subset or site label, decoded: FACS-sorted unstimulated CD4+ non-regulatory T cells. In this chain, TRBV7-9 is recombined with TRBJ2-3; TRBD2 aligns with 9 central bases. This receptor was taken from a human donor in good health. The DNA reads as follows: TGTGCCAGCAGCAGCGGGGCGGGAGGGACAGATACGCAGTATTTT. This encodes CASSSGAGGTDTQYF.